This record covers a single TCR beta chain. This entry is derived from a study of blood T cells in healthy people across ages. With each sample, at least 5 micrograms of total RNA were extracted. For the second PCR, which ran for 7 to 11 cycles, a sample-barcoded 5' primer and a J-beta primer mix were used. A template-switch adaptor that had 12 random nucleotides put a tag on each cDNA molecule. Any given sample supplied a minimum of 3 million CDR3-containing paired-end reads. TCRdb fed the 5' RACE reads into MiXCR, producing one record per CDR3 protein. The table shows 1.5 million to 2 million distinct CDR3 sequences, with about 31% occurring only once. Input material: blood. This receptor was taken from a woman aged 25 to 39 in good health.

DNA for the CDR3: TGTGCCAGCAGCAGAGACGAAGGGACGTATGGCTACACCTTC. Protein: CASSRDEGTYGYTF. The V gene is TRBV9, the J gene TRBJ1-2, with a weak D call TRBD1 (5 bases). V was shortened by 4 bases and J by 5 bases, with 15 bases between the two germline ends. The CDR3 has 14 amino acids. Germline V gene lookup returns CDR1 SGDLS and CDR2 YYNGEE.